This T cell receptor beta chain is drawn from a study of cytomegalovirus exposure and HLA in healthy donors. Points from the study as a whole: Rare sequences made up most TCRs, while some public TCRs were found in many donors.

This clone was recorded a few times. Antigen specificity is unknown. The PCR made use of 60 Vbeta and 13 Jbeta primers. The repertoire was sequenced with immunoSEQ multiplex PCR; TCRdb's copy has only in-frame clones and lacks some. The sample has over 90,000 clones, around 68% seen once. Germline-derived CDR1 and CDR2 are SGHDT and YYEEEE. The J segment lost 6 bases and the V segment lost 4 bases, leaving 8 bases of the junction unmatched. This CDR3 has 16 amino acids. The receptor's source is a human donor in good health. The J gene is TRBJ1-6, the V gene TRBV5-6; 9 nucleotides agree with TRBD1. The specimen was PBMCs. The CDR3 bases are TGTGCCAGCAGCCCTCGACCGACAGGGGGTAATTCACCCCTCCACTTT. It translates to CASSPRPTGGNSPLHF.